The 8 T cell receptor beta chains given below trace back to one sample, sequenced in a study of CD8+CD57+ T cells in acquired aplastic anemia. An expansion of CD8+CD57+ cells by flow cytometry had been shown in patients chosen for sequencing. Genomic DNA provided the template from which TCR beta VDJ and CDR3 profiles were obtained. Each CDR3 protein gets one entry after TCRdb re-called the reads with MiXCR. The top ten hold approximately 78% of the sample, which has around 79,000 distinct CDR3 sequences, around 70% seen once. The material sequenced was sorted CD4+, CD8+, or CD8+CD57+ T cells (not recorded which) from PBMCs. Every receptor here comes from a human donor with aplastic anemia.

This clonotype was observed a few times. This sequence joins TRBV10-3 and TRBJ2-7; maybe TRBD1 (5 bases). V lost 4 bases, J lost 5 bases, and 9 bases lay in between. The CDR3 totals 12 residues. Germline lookup yields CDR1 ENHRY and CDR2 SYGVKD. The CDR3 sequence is CAISGQGNEQYF. For the CDR3, the DNA is TGTGCCATCAGTGGTCAGGGAAACGAGCAGTACTTC.

This chain links TRBV6-5 with TRBJ1-1; a weak D match, TRBD1 (6 bases). V was pared by 4 bases and J by 0 bases, with 9 bases between. Germline assignment: CDR1 MNHEY and CDR2 SVGAGI. This CDR3 is 14 amino acids long. The CDR3, as DNA: TGTGCCAGCAGTTGGACAGCCATGAACACTGAAGCTTTCTTT. Translated, it gives CASSWTAMNTEAFF.

The chain employs TRBV9 and TRBJ2-5; no clear D. The CDR3 totals 13 residues. CDR1 and CDR2 from the germline V gene are SGDLS and YYNGEE. V was trimmed by 7 bases and J by 4 bases, leaving 14 bases between them. For the CDR3, the DNA is TGTGCCAGCTTTGGTATTGGTGGAGAGACCCAGTACTTC. It yields the protein CASFGIGGETQYF.

This rearrangement joins TRBV15 to TRBJ2-1; TRBD2 aligns across 10 bases. The germline V gene encodes CDR1 LNHNV and CDR2 YYDKDF (reference sequence). This CDR3 spans 14 amino acids. V shed 6 bases, J shed 4 bases, and the junction held 3 bases outside the gene matches. CDR3 DNA: TGTGCCACCAGAGGGACTAGCGAATACAATGAGCAGTTCTTC. Amino acid sequence: CATRGTSEYNEQFF. Full variable domain (rest looked up from reference TRBV15 and TRBJ2-1): DAMVIQNPRYQVTQFGKPVTLSCSQTLNHNVMYWYQQKSSQAPKLLFHYYDKDFNNEADTPDNFQSRRPNTSFCFLDIRSPGLGDTAMYLCATRGTSEYNEQFFGPGTRLTVL.

This clonotype appeared many times. The V and J genes are TRBV7-9 and TRBJ2-1; D remains unclear. V was trimmed by 6 bases and J by 3 bases, leaving 9 bases between them. This CDR3 region has 13 residues. Germline assignment: CDR1 SEHNR and CDR2 FQNEAQ (reference sequence). The CDR3 DNA sequence: TGTGCCAGCAGGTCAGACAACTACAATGAGCAGTTCTTC. As protein: CASRSDNYNEQFF.

V gene TRBV10-2 combines with J gene TRBJ1-4, with D possibly matching TRBD1 (5 bases). The V gene's germline CDR1 is WSHSY and CDR2 SAAADI. V shed 5 bases and J shed 8 bases, with 15 bases lying between them. The CDR3 spans 14 residues. CDR3 loop: CASSPLGTGEKLFF. In DNA, the CDR3 is TGCGCCAGCAGTCCCTTGGGGACTGGGGAAAAACTGTTTTTT.

In this sample, this clonotype turned up many times. The J gene is TRBJ2-1, the V gene TRBV6-4; D unresolved. The V end was cut by 3 bases, the J end by 2 bases, with 11 bases between. The CDR3 is made up of 15 amino acids. Germline loops: CDR1 MRHNA, CDR2 SNTAGT. In DNA form, the CDR3 reads TGTGCCAGCAGTGAATCGGACCGGACCTACAATGAGCAGTTCTTC. It is translated as CASSESDRTYNEQFF.

The rearrangement uses TRBV6-1 and TRBJ2-7; D is unresolved. V gave up 2 bases and J gave up 7 bases, with 15 bases separating them. The CDR3 consists of 14 residues. The germline V gene encodes CDR1 MNHNS and CDR2 SASEGT. CDR3: CASSERRRLWEQYF. Here the CDR3 DNA reads TGTGCCAGCAGTGAAAGGCGCAGGTTGTGGGAGCAGTACTTC.